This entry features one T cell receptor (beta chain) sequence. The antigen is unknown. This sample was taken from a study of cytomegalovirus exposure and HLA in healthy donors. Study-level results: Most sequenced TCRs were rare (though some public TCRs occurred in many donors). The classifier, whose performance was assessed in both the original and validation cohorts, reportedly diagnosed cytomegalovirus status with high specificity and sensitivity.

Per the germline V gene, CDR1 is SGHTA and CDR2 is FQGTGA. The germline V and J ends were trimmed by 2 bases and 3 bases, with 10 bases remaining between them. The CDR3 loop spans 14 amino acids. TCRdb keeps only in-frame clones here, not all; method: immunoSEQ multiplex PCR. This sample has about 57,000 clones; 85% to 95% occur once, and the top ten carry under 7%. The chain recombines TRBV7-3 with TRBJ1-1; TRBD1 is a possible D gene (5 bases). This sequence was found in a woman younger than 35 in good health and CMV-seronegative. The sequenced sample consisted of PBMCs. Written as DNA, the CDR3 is TGTGCCAGCAGCTTAGTGGGGGAGGACACTGAAGCTTTCTTT. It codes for CASSLVGEDTEAFF.